This T cell receptor beta chain was found in a study of OX40 agonist ivuxolimab in advanced cancers. Profiling relied on immunoSEQ multiplex PCR, and the TCRdb table lists in-frame clones only, not all of them. The repertoire holds some 70,000 clones, roughly 90% seen once, with around 0.95% in the top ten. Germline CDR1 reads GTSNPN; CDR2 reads SVGIG (reference sequence). The CDR3 consists of 12 residues. V was clipped by 1 base and J by 0 bases, with 3 bases between them. Here the sequenced sample was CD4+ or CD8+ T cells sorted from blood, taken in a trial of the OX40 agonist ivuxolimab. The chain uses TRBV30 and TRBJ2-5; D call uncertain. The sequence came from an adult with an advanced solid tumor such as melanoma, head and neck, liver or kidney cancer. CDR3 amino acids: CAWSEDQETQYF. The DNA for the CDR3 is TGTGCCTGGAGTGAAGACCAAGAGACCCAGTACTTC.